This entry lists 25 T cell receptor beta chains sequenced from one sample in a study of blood T cell repertoires in COVID-19. Method: immunoSEQ multiplex PCR; TCRdb's copy keeps in-frame clones and lacks some. The table shows approximately 150,000 clones, with less than 90% occurring only once. Material for sequencing was peripheral blood. These receptors all stem from a man between 60 and 75 years old with acute or convalescent COVID-19.

This chain uses TRBV30 with TRBJ2-7, with 11 nucleotides matching TRBD1. Germline assignment: CDR1 GTSNPN and CDR2 SVGIG (reference sequence). The CDR3 sequence is 16 residues long. Trimming at V came to 3 bases and at J to 9 bases, leaving 16 bases not matched to a gene. The CDR3 loop is CAWRPGQGGPRVRQYF. The CDR3 DNA follows: TGTGCCTGGAGACCGGGACAGGGGGGACCTAGGGTTAGGCAGTACTTC.

V is TRBV6-1 and J is TRBJ1-2; unclear D gene. CDR1 and CDR2 (germline): MNHNS, SASEGT. V was shortened by 0 bases and J by 5 bases, with 13 bases between the two germline ends. The CDR3 is made up of 15 amino acids. The CDR3 DNA follows: TGTGCCAGCAGTGAAGCGGCAGGAGCGGCGTATGGCTACACCTTC. Translating gives CASSEAAGAAYGYTF.

The V and J genes are TRBV14 and TRBJ1-1; D remains ambiguous. CDR1 and CDR2 from the germline V gene are SGHDN and FVKESK. CDR3 length: 12 residues. V gave up 4 bases and J gave up 0 bases, with 3 bases separating them. CDR3 sequence: CASSLVNTEAFF. The CDR3, as DNA: TGTGCCAGCAGCCTAGTGAACACTGAAGCTTTCTTT.

The genes are TRBV7-2 and TRBJ1-1, with D perhaps TRBD1 (5 bases). V gave up 1 base and J gave up 2 bases, with 14 bases separating them. The CDR3 covers 16 residues. From germline, CDR1 is SGHTA and CDR2 FQGNSA. CDR3 protein: CASSLGGTTVNTEAFF. The DNA of the CDR3 is TGTGCCAGCAGCTTAGGCGGGACGACAGTAAACACTGAAGCTTTCTTT.

The chain has TRBV3-1 (or the pseudogene TRBV3-2) and TRBJ2-5, with 15 bases that match TRBD2. CDR1 is LGHDT and CDR2 is YNNKEL in the germline V gene (reference sequence). CDR3 size: 16 residues. V was pared by 8 bases and J by 3 bases, with 7 bases of the junction left unmatched. The CDR3 nucleotides read TGTGCCAGCCTCGGGACTAGCGGGAGGCGGAAAGAGACCCAGTACTTC. As protein: CASLGTSGRRKETQYF.

V and J are TRBV29-1 and TRBJ1-1, with a possible D match to TRBD1 (5 bases). There are 12 residues in the CDR3. CDR1 and CDR2 (germline): SQVTM, ANQGSEA. Trimming removed 4 bases from V and 1 base from J, with 7 bases in between. The CDR3 is CSVATANTEAFF. The CDR3, as DNA: TGCAGCGTTGCGACAGCGAACACTGAAGCTTTCTTT. The full variable domain, completed using reference TRBV29-1 and TRBJ1-1, is SAVISQKPSRDICQRGTSLTIQCQVDSQVTMMFWYRQQPGQSLTLIATANQGSEATYESGFVIDKFPISRPNLTFSTLTVSNMSPEDSSIYLCSVATANTEAFFGQGTRLTVV.

This chain uses TRBV10-3 with TRBJ2-5; D is undetermined. The CDR3 length is 12 residues. Germline loops: CDR1 ENHRY, CDR2 SYGVKD. V was trimmed by 3 bases and J by 5 bases, leaving 7 bases between them. The CDR3 coding sequence is TGTGCCATCAGTGACCGCGCGGAGACCCAGTACTTC. It specifies CAISDRAETQYF.

This clone was counted once. The chain links TRBV19 to TRBJ2-2; 7 nucleotides align to TRBD2. The germline CDR1 and CDR2 sequences are LNHDA and SQIVND (reference sequence). The CDR3 runs to 15 residues. J was trimmed by 1 base and V by 9 bases; bases with no gene match: 8. For the CDR3, the DNA is TGTGCCAGCCAAGGCTTAGCGGGGAACACCGGGGAGCTGTTTTTT. Encoded protein: CASQGLAGNTGELFF.

This clone was counted once. The chain recombines TRBV29-1 with TRBJ1-2; 7 bases agree with TRBD1. The CDR3 sequence is 14 residues long. V lost 6 bases, J lost 2 bases, and 9 bases stayed unmatched. From germline, CDR1 is SQVTM and CDR2 ANQGSEA. The CDR3 DNA reads TGCAGCGTCGACGATTGGGACAGCAACTATGGCTACACCTTC. Translation gives CSVDDWDSNYGYTF.

The chain joins TRBV7-2 to TRBJ1-5; 7 nucleotides agree with TRBD1. The CDR3 runs to 16 residues. Per germline, CDR1 SGHTA and CDR2 FQGNSA. V lost 7 bases to trimming and J lost 5 bases; unmatched junction nucleotides: 14. CDR3 nucleotides: TGTGCCAGCACCCCAGGGGGAGAGGGACCTTATCAGCCCCAGCATTTT. Protein product: CASTPGGEGPYQPQHF.

This sequence joins TRBV19 and TRBJ2-5; 9 bases fit TRBD1. V shed 5 bases and J 6 bases; nucleotides not matched to a gene: 4. Germline V gene data show CDR1 as LNHDA and CDR2 as SQIVND (reference sequence). This CDR3 is built from 13 residues. The CDR3 is CASSGDRVKTQYF. CDR3 nucleotide sequence: TGTGCCAGTAGTGGGGACAGGGTCAAGACCCAGTACTTC.

This chain joins TRBV11-2 and TRBJ2-3; TRBD2 matches 8 bases. J lost 3 bases, V lost 5 bases, and 10 bases had no gene match. CDR3 length equals 16 residues. Germline lookup yields CDR1 SGHAT and CDR2 FQNNGV. Here the CDR3 DNA reads TGTGCCAGCAGCGTATCCAGCGGGAGAGTTACAGATACGCAGTATTTT. Translated, it gives CASSVSSGRVTDTQYF.

The genes are TRBV4-2 and TRBJ2-1, with D possibly being TRBD2 (5 bases). CDR1 and CDR2 (germline): LGHNA, YNFKEQ. The CDR3 spans 18 residues. Trimming shortened V by 0 bases and J by 0 bases, and 15 bases separated the two germline ends. The CDR3 loop is CASSQDPGGGSSYNEQFF. CDR3 in DNA: TGTGCCAGCAGCCAAGATCCGGGCGGAGGCAGCTCCTACAATGAGCAGTTCTTC.

The genes are TRBV9 and TRBJ1-2; tentatively, D is TRBD1 (5 bases). CDR3 length: 15 amino acids. V lost 2 bases and J lost 6, with 17 bases in between. Looked up from germline, CDR1 is SGDLS and CDR2 is YYNGEE. The CDR3: CASSVFPGGVDGYTF. The CDR3 nucleotides are TGTGCCAGCAGCGTTTTTCCCGGAGGGGTCGATGGCTACACCTTC.

The CDR3 DNA follows: TGTGCCACCAGCCAGGGAAGAGAAAATCAGCCCCAGCATTTT. It encodes CATSQGRENQPQHF. The chain uses TRBV15 and TRBJ1-5, with a weak D call TRBD1 (5 bases). Germline V gene data show CDR1 as LNHNV and CDR2 as YYDKDF (reference sequence). The CDR3 has 14 residues. V lost 5 bases and J lost 4, with 12 bases in between.

The chain uses TRBV19 and TRBJ1-2; D possibly corresponds to TRBD1 (6 bases). The CDR3 has 14 amino acids. CDR1 and CDR2 from the germline V gene are LNHDA and SQIVND (reference sequence). Trimming pared 3 bases from V and 2 bases from J, leaving 10 bases between. The CDR3 protein is CASSMTGSNYGYTF. DNA for the CDR3: TGTGCCAGTAGTATGACAGGATCCAACTATGGCTACACCTTC.

The chain uses TRBV5-1 and TRBJ2-5; D might be TRBD1 (6 bases). Trimming pared 3 bases from V and 2 bases from J, leaving 8 bases between. From germline, CDR1 is SGHRS and CDR2 YFSETQ. This CDR3 has 13 amino acids. The CDR3 DNA sequence: TGCGCCAGCAGCTATGACAGGCAAGAGACCCAGTACTTC. It specifies CASSYDRQETQYF.

This chain uses TRBV5-1 with TRBJ2-2; TRBD2 agrees at 8 bases. CDR3 length: 14 residues. V lost 5 bases and J lost 7; bases outside the gene matches: 7. CDR1 SGHRS and CDR2 YFSETQ come from the germline V gene. CDR3 bases: TGCGCCAGCAGTTCCAGCGGGAGTATCGGGGAGCTGTTTTTT. Protein: CASSSSGSIGELFF.

The chain joins TRBV20-1 to TRBJ1-5; tentatively, D is TRBD1 (6 bases). Trimming stripped 3 bases from V and 5 bases from J, with 14 bases between. The CDR3 consists of 14 residues. Germline loops: CDR1 DFQATT, CDR2 SNEGSKA (reference sequence). CDR3 nucleotides: TGCAGTGCTAGTTCAGGGGCGCGGGATCAGCCCCAGCATTTT. It encodes CSASSGARDQPQHF.

The chain uses TRBV18 and TRBJ2-7; the match to TRBD2 covers 7 bases. Germline V CDR1 and CDR2: KGHSH, LQKENI. V shed 2 bases and J 4 bases; nucleotides not matched to a gene: 8. This CDR3 contains 15 residues. The CDR3 DNA sequence: TGTGCCAGCTCACCAGAAAGCGGGGAGTGGTACGAGCAGTACTTC. Translation: CASSPESGEWYEQYF.

This chain links TRBV7-9 with TRBJ2-1; no reliable D call. The V end was cut by 3 bases, the J end by 5 bases, with 17 bases between. The CDR3 runs 16 residues. Germline loops: CDR1 SEHNR, CDR2 FQNEAQ (reference sequence). CDR3 in amino acids: CASSLVRVGKHNEQFF. The CDR3 region has the DNA TGTGCCAGCAGCTTGGTCCGGGTCGGCAAACACAATGAGCAGTTCTTC.

The chain employs TRBV5-4 and TRBJ2-7; 7 nucleotides match TRBD2. This CDR3 region has 16 residues. Germline V gene data show CDR1 as SGHNT and CDR2 as YYREEE (reference sequence). Losses at the gene ends were 2 bases for V and 0 bases for J; bases not matched to a gene: 8. CDR3: CASSFFGSGPSYEQYF. CDR3 nucleotide sequence: TGTGCCAGCAGCTTTTTCGGTAGCGGGCCCTCCTACGAGCAGTACTTC.

A single count supports this clone. V usage is TRBV5-1 and J usage is TRBJ2-1; 9 bases line up with TRBD1. The CDR3 totals 15 residues. The ends lost 2 bases at V and 6 bases at J; junction bases unmatched: 6. Germline V gene data show CDR1 as SGHRS and CDR2 as YFSETQ. CDR3 coding DNA: TGCGCCAGCAGCTTACAGGGGGCTTATAGCAATGAGCAGTTCTTC. It specifies CASSLQGAYSNEQFF.

The chain uses TRBV4-1 and TRBJ2-5, with D possibly TRBD2 on 8 matching bases. Germline V gene sequence: CDR1 MGHRA, CDR2 YSYEKL. The CDR3 is made up of 19 amino acids. With 5 bases removed from V and 5 bases from J, the gap between germline ends came to 30 bases. In nucleotides, the CDR3 is TGCGCCAGCAGCAACGGAGGGACAGCCCTCGCGGGAGGAAGGGAGACCCAGTACTTC. Protein product: CASSNGGTALAGGRETQYF.

Written as DNA, the CDR3 is TGTGCCAGCTCCCCCTTGACAGTCACAGATACGCAGTATTTT. Translated: CASSPLTVTDTQYF. V is TRBV18 and J is TRBJ2-3; possibly TRBD1 for D (5 bases). CDR1 is KGHSH, CDR2 LQKENI, per germline. The CDR3 loop spans 14 amino acids. V gave up 6 bases and J gave up 2 bases, with 12 bases separating them. Variable domain in full (rest from reference TRBV18 and TRBJ2-3): NAGVMQNPRHLVRRRGQEARLRCSPMKGHSHVYWYRQLPEEGLKFMVYLQKENIIDESGMPKERFSAEFPKEGPSILRIQQVVRGDSAAYFCASSPLTVTDTQYFGPGTRLTVL.